A selection of T cell receptor beta chains follows, all from one sample in a study of cytomegalovirus exposure and HLA in healthy donors. Some clones are missing from TCRdb's copy, which holds only in-frame ones; the method was immunoSEQ multiplex PCR. This sample has 110,000 to 150,000 clones; roughly 9.8% occur once, and the top ten carry less than 2%. Sequences were obtained from PBMCs. Every receptor here comes from a man aged 45-65 years in good health and CMV-seronegative. The CDR3 runs from the conserved cysteine through the conserved F or W. The D gene is left open where the match is weak. Expanded clones get a size class; other rows say once, few or many, or leave the size out.

clone size,J gene,D gene,V gene,CDR3 protein
few,TRBJ2-2,TRBD2,TRBV2,CASSGTSGRRGELFF
few,TRBJ1-1,TRBD1,TRBV19,CARKREGQGYTEAFF
.,TRBJ2-1,TRBD1,TRBV5-1,CASSSLGQGGYNEQFF
few,TRBJ2-3,TRBD2,TRBV2,CASGIAGIASDTQYF
few,TRBJ2-5,.,TRBV5-1,CASSLNRAKETQYF
few,TRBJ1-5,.,TRBV28,CASSLAGGSNQPQHF
.,TRBJ2-2,TRBD2,TRBV6-5,CASSYRGLAGGELFF
.,TRBJ2-1,.,TRBV7-2,CASSLTTTGNEQFF
few,TRBJ2-1,.,TRBV6-1,CASSAGTHNEQFF
.,TRBJ2-4,TRBD1,TRBV28,CASRSTGGGKNIQYF